Below, 17 T cell receptor beta chains from the same sample are listed, as sequenced in a study of blood T cell repertoires in COVID-19 (dated by TCRdb to 2018 to 2021). Libraries came from the immunoSEQ multiplex PCR assay. This is the immuneACCESS table as TCRdb keeps it, with only in-frame sequences that have V and J called. A part of the clones is gone; compared with another copy, unresolved V genes explain less than half, and the rest is unexplained. This sample holds fewer than 250,000 clones; around 84% were observed only once. The ten largest clones capture 3.2% of the sample. Sequenced: PBMCs or T cells enriched from blood (not recorded which). The receptors originated from a woman aged 30 to 39 who had recovered from COVID-19.

V and J are TRBV14 and TRBJ1-2; possibly TRBD1 for D (5 bases). The CDR3 is 13 residues long. Between the trimmed V and J ends, which lost 6 bases and 0 bases, there was a span of 8 bases. Germline-derived CDR1 and CDR2 are SGHDN and FVKESK. CDR3 sequence (DNA): TGTGCCAGCAGTAGGGGTTCTAACTATGGCTACACCTTC. Translation gives CASSRGSNYGYTF.

The chain uses TRBV29-1 and TRBJ1-1; no clear D gene. CDR3 length equals 11 residues. Trimming pared 6 bases from V and 7 bases from J, leaving 12 bases between. The germline gives CDR1 SQVTM, CDR2 ANQGSEA. CDR3: CSVGATIEAFF. CDR3 sequence (DNA): TGCAGCGTCGGCGCGACTATTGAAGCTTTCTTT.

The chain is built from TRBV7-2 and TRBJ2-1; perhaps TRBD2 as D (5 bases). Germline CDR1 SGHTA, CDR2 FQGNSA. The CDR3 is 12 amino acids. With 10 bases removed from V and 8 bases from J, the gap between germline ends came to 15 bases. The CDR3 region has the DNA TGTGCCAATAACGGGGAGAGCGATGAGCAGTTCTTC. Encoded protein: CANNGESDEQFF.

This clone was recorded once. The J gene is TRBJ2-1, the V gene TRBV12-5; TRBD1 matches at 7 bases. CDR1 is LGHNT, CDR2 FRNRAP, per germline. The junction had 9 bases not matched to a gene; V was cut back by 4 bases and J by 12 bases. The CDR3 contains 13 residues. The CDR3 DNA reads as TGTGCTAGTGGTTCCGACAGGGAGTTAGGGCAGTTCTTC. As protein: CASGSDRELGQFF.

The chain carries TRBV9 and TRBJ2-4; perhaps TRBD2 as D (6 bases). The germline gives CDR1 SGDLS, CDR2 YYNGEE. Deletions cut 3 bases from V and 3 bases from J, with 22 bases between. CDR3 size: 18 residues. The CDR3 sequence: CASSGRRWEERDKNIQYF. CDR3 coding DNA: TGTGCCAGCAGCGGGCGACGTTGGGAGGAGAGGGACAAAAACATTCAGTACTTC.

The chain employs TRBV28 and TRBJ2-3, with D unresolved. CDR1 MDHEN and CDR2 SYDVKM come from the germline V gene. The CDR3 spans 11 residues. With 6 bases removed from V and 3 bases from J, the gap between germline ends came to 4 bases. The CDR3 DNA reads TGTGCCAGCAGACAGACAGATACGCAGTATTTT. It is translated as CASRQTDTQYF.

This rearrangement joins TRBV19 to TRBJ2-2, with D perhaps TRBD2 (6 bases). The CDR3 has 14 residues. Germline values: CDR1 LNHDA, CDR2 SQIVND (reference sequence). Trimming left V 8 bases short and J 3 bases short, with 13 bases between. The CDR3 sequence is CASGAGTYTGELFF. The CDR3 DNA follows: TGTGCCAGTGGGGCGGGGACCTACACCGGGGAGCTGTTTTTT.

The chain has TRBV3-1 (or the pseudogene TRBV3-2) and TRBJ2-7; D is perhaps TRBD1 (6 bases). V dropped 4 bases and J dropped 5 bases, with 15 bases sitting between them. The CDR3 loop spans 14 amino acids. The germline CDR1 and CDR2 sequences are LGHDT and YNNKEL (reference sequence). CDR3 loop: CASSLSRGVDEQYF. The CDR3 DNA reads as TGTGCCAGCAGCCTAAGCAGGGGCGTCGACGAGCAGTACTTC.

The chain couples TRBV25-1 to TRBJ1-4; 9 bases are a match to TRBD1. The CDR3 is made up of 15 amino acids. Germline lookup yields CDR1 MGHDK and CDR2 SYGVNS. Unmatched junction bases numbered 5, after V lost 1 base and J lost 8 bases. In DNA, the CDR3 is TGTGCCAGCAGTGAATGGGGGACAGGGAGGGAAAAACTGTTTTTT. Protein product: CASSEWGTGREKLFF. Supplemented by reference TRBV25-1 and TRBJ1-4, the full variable domain reads EADIYQTPRYLVIGTGKKITLECSQTMGHDKMYWYQQDPGMELHLIHYSYGVNSTEKGDLSSESTVSRIRTEHFPLTLESARPSHTSQYLCASSEWGTGREKLFFGSGTQLSVL.

The CDR3 is CASSLDLREAGRGEQYV. In DNA form, the CDR3 reads TGTGCCAGCAGCTTGGATCTCCGGGAAGCGGGCCGTGGCGAGCAGTACGTC. V gene TRBV5-5 combines with J gene TRBJ2-7; possible D gene TRBD2, 6 bases. Germline values: CDR1 SGHKS, CDR2 YYEKEE (reference sequence). V was shortened by 0 bases and J by 6 bases, with 22 bases between the two germline ends. This CDR3 region has 17 residues.

This clone came up once. This chain uses TRBV7-3 with TRBJ2-3; 12 nucleotides agree with TRBD2. V lost 5 bases to trimming and J lost 0 bases; unmatched junction nucleotides: 3. This CDR3 contains 16 residues. Germline assignment: CDR1 SGHTA and CDR2 FQGTGA. DNA of the CDR3: TGTGCCAGCAGCCCGGGGACTAGCGGGAGCACAGATACGCAGTATTTT. This codes for CASSPGTSGSTDTQYF.

In this sample, this clone turned up a few times. J is TRBJ1-2 and V is TRBV19, with D possibly TRBD1 on 5 matching bases. The CDR3 runs 12 residues. Between the trimmed V and J ends, which lost 5 bases and 7 bases, there was a span of 11 bases. CDR1 is LNHDA and CDR2 is SQIVND in the germline V gene (reference sequence). This CDR3 reads CASSQGSFGYTF. The CDR3 DNA sequence: TGTGCCAGTAGTCAGGGTTCGTTTGGCTACACCTTC.

The chain combines TRBV5-1 with TRBJ2-1, with D perhaps TRBD2 (6 bases). CDR1 is SGHRS and CDR2 is YFSETQ in the germline V gene. This CDR3 has 15 amino acids. V was shortened by 3 bases and J by 2 bases, with 12 bases between the two germline ends. The CDR3 region has the DNA TGCGCCAGCAGCTCCTTGGCGGGGCCCTACAATGAGCAGTTCTTC. This codes for CASSSLAGPYNEQFF.

This clone was seen only once. J is TRBJ2-1 and V is TRBV5-4, with 7 bases that match TRBD1. The CDR3 sequence is 15 residues long. V was pared by 2 bases and J by 8 bases, with 10 bases of the junction left unmatched. Per germline, CDR1 SGHNT and CDR2 YYREEE (reference sequence). The DNA of the CDR3 is TGTGCCAGCAGCTTTAGGCAGGGGGTGTTTGATGAGCAGTTCTTC. It specifies CASSFRQGVFDEQFF.

The chain joins TRBV29-1 to TRBJ2-2; TRBD2 matches at 8 bases. The CDR3 runs to 14 residues. V was clipped by 6 bases and J by 2 bases; unmatched bases: 5. Germline V gives CDR1 SQVTM, CDR2 ANQGSEA. CDR3: CSVTSGGNTGELFF. CDR3 nucleotide sequence: TGCAGCGTCACTAGCGGAGGAAACACCGGGGAGCTGTTTTTT.

This chain uses TRBV15 with TRBJ2-7, with 10 bases fitting TRBD2. Germline assignment: CDR1 LNHNV and CDR2 YYDKDF (reference sequence). CDR3 length: 13 amino acids. V shed 8 bases and J 5 bases; nucleotides not matched to a gene: 6. The CDR3 loop reads CATSSGGINEQYV. The CDR3 region has the DNA TGTGCCACCTCTAGCGGGGGAATAAACGAGCAGTACGTC.

The table lists this clone with a few counts. V is TRBV7-9 and J is TRBJ1-2; no definite D call. Trimming pared 0 bases from V and 10 bases from J, leaving 9 bases between. The germline CDR1 and CDR2 sequences are SEHNR and FQNEAQ (reference sequence). This CDR3 comprises 12 residues. The CDR3 loop reads CASSLAMGDYTF. The CDR3 nucleotides are TGTGCCAGCAGCTTAGCGATGGGAGACTACACCTTC.